Presented here are 28 T cell receptor beta chains from one specimen sequenced in a study of OX40 agonist ivuxolimab in advanced cancers. Assay: immunoSEQ multiplex PCR; the TCRdb copy retains only in-frame clones and omits some. The repertoire holds 85,000 to 100,000 clones, approximately 93% seen once, with 0.15% to 0.2% in the top ten. The source was CD4+ or CD8+ T cells sorted from blood, collected in a trial of the OX40 agonist ivuxolimab. These receptors all stem from an adult with an advanced solid tumor such as melanoma, head and neck, liver or kidney cancer.

The rearrangement links TRBV5-6 to TRBJ1-5, with a possible D match to TRBD1 (6 bases). The CDR3 spans 15 residues. The germline V gene encodes CDR1 SGHDT and CDR2 YYEEEE. V was pared by 4 bases and J by 0 bases, with 11 bases between. CDR3 DNA: TGTGCCAGCAGCCCCGGGACACTTAGCAATCAGCCCCAGCATTTT. This sequence encodes CASSPGTLSNQPQHF.

The V gene is TRBV19, the J gene TRBJ2-2; the match to TRBD2 covers 7 bases. CDR1 and CDR2 (germline): LNHDA, SQIVND (reference sequence). This CDR3 has 14 amino acids. J gave up 2 bases and V 11 bases, and 8 bases lay outside the gene matches. The CDR3 reads CACQTSSNTGELFF. Here the CDR3 DNA reads TGTGCCTGCCAGACTAGCAGTAACACCGGGGAGCTGTTTTTT.

The J gene is TRBJ1-4, the V gene TRBV19; D is undetermined. The germline gives CDR1 LNHDA, CDR2 SQIVND (reference sequence). V was cut by 4 bases and J by 4 bases, with 13 bases left in between. This CDR3 comprises 15 residues. This CDR3 is CASSTSSLLNEKLFF. CDR3 sequence (DNA): TGTGCCAGTAGTACCTCGTCTCTCCTTAATGAAAAACTGTTTTTT.

The rearrangement uses TRBV18 and TRBJ1-1; D possibly corresponds to TRBD1 (5 bases). Germline CDR1 reads KGHSH; CDR2 reads LQKENI. V gave up 1 base and J gave up 2 bases, with 8 bases separating them. The CDR3 consists of 14 residues. The CDR3 is CASSPRDLNTEAFF. Here the CDR3 DNA reads TGTGCCAGCTCACCACGGGACCTAAACACTGAAGCTTTCTTT.

The rearrangement links TRBV9 to TRBJ2-7; 10 bases fit TRBD2. The J segment lost 2 bases and the V segment lost 0 bases, leaving 8 bases of the junction unmatched. This CDR3 has 17 amino acids. Looked up from germline, CDR1 is SGDLS and CDR2 is YYNGEE. The CDR3 DNA is TGTGCCAGCAGCGTAGGCGGTAGCGGGGGGCGGACCTACGAGCAGTACTTC. Translated: CASSVGGSGGRTYEQYF.

The V gene is TRBV5-6, the J gene TRBJ2-5, with D perhaps TRBD2 (5 bases). The CDR3 is 14 amino acids. V was pared by 3 bases and J by 5 bases, with 14 bases between. CDR1 and CDR2 (germline): SGHDT, YYEEEE. CDR3 nucleotides: TGTGCCAGCAGCTCCCTCGGGGTCCGGGAGACCCAGTACTTC. It encodes CASSSLGVRETQYF.

The V and J genes are TRBV5-6 and TRBJ2-7; 13 nucleotides line up with TRBD2. The CDR3 has 15 residues. Germline loops: CDR1 SGHDT, CDR2 YYEEEE. J gave up 3 bases and V 4 bases, and 4 bases lay outside the gene matches. The CDR3 DNA reads TGTGCCAGCAGCCCCAGGACTAGCGGGGGCTACGAGCAGTACTTC. Amino acid sequence: CASSPRTSGGYEQYF.

The chain joins TRBV7-2 to TRBJ2-7, with 7 bases that match TRBD1. V lost 7 bases, J lost 6 bases, and 6 bases stayed unmatched. This CDR3 contains 12 residues. The V gene's germline CDR1 is SGHTA and CDR2 FQGNSA. The CDR3 nucleotides are TGTGCCAGCACCTGGCCAGGGGGCGAGCAGTACTTC. Its protein product is CASTWPGGEQYF.

The V gene is TRBV5-6, the J gene TRBJ1-5, with TRBD1 identical over 12 bases. Trimming cost V 4 bases and J 7 bases; bases outside gene matches: 9. Looked up from germline, CDR1 is SGHDT and CDR2 is YYEEEE. CDR3 size: 16 residues. Here the CDR3 reads CASSRWGQGAHQPQHF. In DNA, the CDR3 is TGTGCCAGCAGCCGTTGGGGACAGGGGGCACACCAGCCCCAGCATTTT.

The chain has TRBV7-2 and TRBJ1-3; D is ambiguous. Germline-derived CDR1 and CDR2 are SGHTA and FQGNSA. The CDR3 is made up of 18 amino acids. The V end lost 2 bases, the J end lost 3 bases, and 20 bases lay between the germline ends. CDR3 coding DNA: TGTGCCAGCAGCTTAATGAGGGTCGGGGATTTAGTTGGAAACACCATATATTTT. This translates into CASSLMRVGDLVGNTIYF.

The V and J genes are TRBV7-6 and TRBJ1-2; weak D call: TRBD1 (5 bases). CDR1 SGHVS and CDR2 FNYEAQ come from the germline V gene. V was clipped by 3 bases and J by 4 bases, with 15 bases between them. CDR3 length: 15 residues. CDR3 nucleotide sequence: TGTGCCAGCAGCTTGAACAGAAAAGGGACCTATGGCTACACCTTC. This translates into CASSLNRKGTYGYTF.

The CDR3 nucleotides are TGTGCCAGTAGTATACAGCCAGGCGCCGCAAATGAGCAGTTCTTC. This codes for CASSIQPGAANEQFF. V gene TRBV19 combines with J gene TRBJ2-1; D is unclear. CDR1 and CDR2 from the germline V gene are LNHDA and SQIVND (reference sequence). Trimming removed 2 bases from V and 7 bases from J, with 15 bases in between. The length of the CDR3 is 15 residues.

This clone has a handful of counts. The chain recombines TRBV30 with TRBJ1-1; a weak D match, TRBD1 (5 bases). Germline CDR1 reads GTSNPN; CDR2 reads SVGIG (reference sequence). Trimming removed 0 bases at V and 9 bases at J, with 23 bases between. The CDR3 totals 16 residues. The CDR3 spells CAWSVSSGVVMVKAFF. In DNA, the CDR3 is TGTGCCTGGAGTGTATCGTCGGGGGTTGTTATGGTGAAAGCTTTCTTT.

V and J are TRBV28 and TRBJ2-7, with D unclear. Per the germline V gene, CDR1 is MDHEN and CDR2 is SYDVKM. The V end lost 1 base, the J end lost 0 bases, and 7 bases lay between the germline ends. The CDR3 contains 14 residues. The CDR3 nucleotides are TGTGCCAGCAGTTTATTCGGCACCTCCTACGAGCAGTACTTC. It specifies CASSLFGTSYEQYF.

The genes are TRBV12-5 and TRBJ2-5; 10 nucleotides agree with TRBD1. V dropped 8 bases and J dropped 2; count of bases not matched to a gene: 5. Germline V gene sequence: CDR1 LGHNT, CDR2 FRNRAP. CDR3 length equals 14 residues. CDR3 sequence (DNA): TGTGCTAGTACGGGACAGGGGAATCAAGAGACCCAGTACTTC. Translated: CASTGQGNQETQYF.

V gene TRBV5-4 combines with J gene TRBJ1-1; no clear D. CDR3 length equals 18 residues. Trimming took off 4 bases at V and 0 bases at J, with 22 bases between the two ends. CDR1 SGHNT and CDR2 YYREEE come from the germline V gene (reference sequence). The CDR3 coding sequence is TGTGCCAGCAGCCCCAGTCTACGGTACCTTGGCTTGAACACTGAAGCTTTCTTT. As protein: CASSPSLRYLGLNTEAFF.

This CDR3 reads CASSALAGVETQYF. Written as DNA, the CDR3 is TGTGCCAGCAGCGCACTAGCGGGAGTAGAGACCCAGTACTTC. The chain is built from TRBV5-6 and TRBJ2-5; 11 nucleotides match TRBD2. The V and J ends lost 4 bases and 4 bases, in that order; junction bases with no gene match: 3. This CDR3 has 14 amino acids. The germline V gene has CDR1 SGHDT and CDR2 YYEEEE.

This clone came up once. The chain uses TRBV4-3 and TRBJ1-5; TRBD1 matches 7 bases. CDR3 length equals 16 residues. V shed 1 base and J 5 bases; nucleotides not matched to a gene: 8. Germline V gene data show CDR1 as LGHNA and CDR2 as YSLEER. In nucleotides, the CDR3 is TGCGCCAGCAGCCAAGTTTTCGCAGGGGGGGATCAGCCCCAGCATTTT. Its protein is CASSQVFAGGDQPQHF.

The rearrangement joins TRBV11-3 to TRBJ1-1; tentatively, D is TRBD1 (5 bases). Germline lookup yields CDR1 SGHNT and CDR2 YENEEA. The CDR3 runs to 15 residues. Deletions cut 5 bases from V and 6 bases from J, with 19 bases between. The CDR3: CASSLGGGDLPEAFF. The CDR3 nucleotides read TGTGCCAGCAGCCTAGGAGGAGGGGATCTCCCTGAAGCTTTCTTT. The full variable domain, in which reference TRBV11-3 and TRBJ1-1 provide the parts outside the CDR3, is EAGVVQSPRYKIIEKKQPVAFWCNPISGHNTLYWYLQNLGQGPELLIRYENEEAVDDSQLPKDRFSAERLKGVDSTLKIQPAELGDSAVYLCASSLGGGDLPEAFFGQGTRLTVV.

The chain combines TRBV15 with TRBJ1-2; perhaps TRBD1 as D (5 bases). The CDR3 contains 17 residues. Germline assignment: CDR1 LNHNV and CDR2 YYDKDF (reference sequence). V lost 0 bases and J lost 5, with 19 bases in between. CDR3 in DNA: TGTGCCACCAGCAGAGATCGGATCTGGACGGGGGGATATGGCTACACCTTC. Amino acid sequence: CATSRDRIWTGGYGYTF.

This chain connects TRBV25-1 to TRBJ1-1; D might be TRBD1 (6 bases). Trimming cost V 1 base and J 11 bases, with 26 bases left between them. Germline CDR1 reads MGHDK; CDR2 reads SYGVNS. The CDR3 has 17 residues. The CDR3 DNA reads as TGTGCCAGCAGTGAATTAGGCGTGCGGGGGCCGGCAAAGAGTGCTTTCTTT. Encoded protein: CASSELGVRGPAKSAFF. Full variable domain (rest looked up from reference TRBV25-1 and TRBJ1-1): EADIYQTPRYLVIGTGKKITLECSQTMGHDKMYWYQQDPGMELHLIHYSYGVNSTEKGDLSSESTVSRIRTEHFPLTLESARPSHTSQYLCASSELGVRGPAKSAFFGQGTRLTVV.

The chain is built from TRBV6-1 and TRBJ2-3; 9 bases map to TRBD1. This CDR3 has 14 amino acids. Germline V gene sequence: CDR1 MNHNS, CDR2 SASEGT. The J segment lost 2 bases and the V segment lost 7 bases, leaving 4 bases of the junction unmatched. The CDR3 DNA reads as TGTGCCAGCATCCGGGACAGGGTCACAGATACGCAGTATTTT. This sequence encodes CASIRDRVTDTQYF.

The chain carries TRBV7-2 and TRBJ2-1; 10 nucleotides match TRBD2. The V gene end was trimmed by 5 bases and the J gene end by 7 bases; junction bases not matched to a gene: 5. Germline values: CDR1 SGHTA, CDR2 FQGNSA. This CDR3 spans 14 amino acids. The chain's CDR3 is CASSQPGLANEQFF. The CDR3 DNA sequence: TGTGCCAGCAGCCAACCGGGACTAGCGAATGAGCAGTTCTTC. The full variable domain, with the rest looked up from reference TRBV7-2 and TRBJ2-1, is GAGVSQSPSNKVTEKGKDVELRCDPISGHTALYWYRQSLGQGLEFLIYFQGNSAPDKSGLPSDRFSAERTGGSVSTLTIQRTQQEDSAVYLCASSQPGLANEQFFGPGTRLTVL.

CDR3 in DNA: TGTGCCAGTAGTAACACGCGGACGGCCTGGGGGGCCGGGGAGCTGTTTTTT. Its translation is CASSNTRTAWGAGELFF. The genes are TRBV19 and TRBJ2-2; D is possibly TRBD2 (6 bases). V was cut by 4 bases and J by 6 bases, with 21 bases left in between. Germline V CDR1 and CDR2: LNHDA, SQIVND (reference sequence). The CDR3 loop spans 17 amino acids.

The rearrangement links TRBV7-2 to TRBJ1-6; D uncertain. CDR3 length: 13 residues. The V gene lost 5 bases and the J gene lost 6 bases, with 8 bases spanning the gap. In germline, CDR1 is SGHTA, CDR2 FQGNSA. The CDR3 nucleotides read TGTGCCAGCAGCCCGGACGGTAATTCACCCCTCCACTTT. Its translation is CASSPDGNSPLHF.

The chain carries TRBV5-6 and TRBJ2-7; D remains ambiguous. Germline V gives CDR1 SGHDT, CDR2 YYEEEE. The CDR3 totals 13 residues. Trimming removed 3 bases at V and 2 bases at J, with 9 bases between. The CDR3 is CASSSPAPYEQYF. The CDR3, as DNA: TGTGCCAGCAGCTCCCCGGCCCCCTACGAGCAGTACTTC.

This sequence joins TRBV10-3 and TRBJ1-4, with a possible D match to TRBD1 (5 bases). There are 15 residues in the CDR3. Trimming shortened V by 1 base and J by 5 bases, and 11 bases separated the two germline ends. Germline loops: CDR1 ENHRY, CDR2 SYGVKD. CDR3: CAISEYPGTNEKLFF. The DNA for the CDR3 is TGTGCCATCAGTGAGTATCCAGGGACGAATGAAAAACTGTTTTTT.

CDR3 coding DNA: TGCAGCGTTGAGGGGCAGGTGAACACTGAAGCTTTCTTT. Its translation is CSVEGQVNTEAFF. The chain links TRBV29-1 to TRBJ1-1, with D tentatively TRBD1 (5 bases). V was trimmed by 3 bases and J by 0 bases, leaving 8 bases between them. This CDR3 is built from 13 residues. The germline gives CDR1 SQVTM, CDR2 ANQGSEA.